The 18 T cell receptor beta chains listed next were all sequenced from one sample in a study of vaccination and CD4 T cells after COVID-19. Once obtained from cultured CD4+ T cells, the DNA was sequenced using the Oncomine TCR Beta short-read assay. TCRdb analysed the PCR reads with MiXCR anew, one entry per CDR3 protein. The sample holds about 20,000 distinct CDR3 sequences; around 50% are singletons and the top ten take 6% to 7.5%. The treatment: roughly 10-day PBMC culture with coronavirus spike peptide pools or control peptides (ViraFEST assay). Antigen specificity for these receptors is unknown. The material sequenced was CD4+ T cells from blood, cultured in vitro. Receptor source: a human donor who had recovered from COVID-19.

The genes are TRBV7-9 and TRBJ2-7; 8 nucleotides align to TRBD1. V shed 3 bases and J 4 bases; nucleotides not matched to a gene: 8. The CDR3 runs 15 residues. The V gene's germline CDR1 is SEHNR and CDR2 FQNEAQ (reference sequence). CDR3 in amino acids: CASSLKATGVYEQYF. DNA of the CDR3: TGTGCCAGCAGCTTGAAGGCGACAGGGGTGTACGAGCAGTACTTC.

V gene TRBV20-1 combines with J gene TRBJ2-3; D is undetermined. This CDR3 spans 14 amino acids. Trimming took 7 bases from V and 0 from J, leaving 14 bases between them. In germline, CDR1 is DFQATT, CDR2 SNEGSKA (reference sequence). The CDR3 coding sequence is TGCAGTGGGAAGGCCCTTGCTAGCACAGATACGCAGTATTTT. As protein: CSGKALASTDTQYF.

The chain joins TRBV15 to TRBJ2-2, with TRBD2 as a possible D gene (6 bases). Trimming pared 0 bases from V and 6 bases from J, leaving 14 bases between. The CDR3 is 16 amino acids. Germline V gives CDR1 LNHNV, CDR2 YYDKDF (reference sequence). CDR3 coding DNA: TGTGCCACCAGCAGAGATGCGGTGGGACTGGCCGGGGAGCTGTTTTTT. It specifies CATSRDAVGLAGELFF. The full variable domain, rest sourced from reference TRBV15 and TRBJ2-2, is DAMVIQNPRYQVTQFGKPVTLSCSQTLNHNVMYWYQQKSSQAPKLLFHYYDKDFNNEADTPDNFQSRRPNTSFCFLDIRSPGLGDTAMYLCATSRDAVGLAGELFFGEGSRLTVL.

This sequence joins TRBV27 and TRBJ2-7; D may be TRBD1 (6 bases). CDR3 length equals 12 residues. Germline V gene data show CDR1 as MNHEY and CDR2 as SMNVEV (reference sequence). Trimming pared 6 bases from V and 4 bases from J, leaving 10 bases between. This chain's CDR3 is CASSRGQYEQYF. As DNA, the CDR3 is TGTGCCAGCAGCCGAGGACAGTACGAGCAGTACTTC.

The chain carries TRBV20-1 and TRBJ1-5, with D uncertain. Germline V gene lookup returns CDR1 DFQATT and CDR2 SNEGSKA (reference sequence). V was cut by 0 bases and J by 0 bases, with 15 bases left in between. CDR3 size: 17 residues. The DNA for the CDR3 is TGCAGTGCTAGAGATACCCGTTCCATTGGTAGCAATCAGCCCCAGCATTTT. Translating gives CSARDTRSIGSNQPQHF.

The chain has TRBV27 and TRBJ1-6, with D hard to call. The CDR3 sequence is 15 residues long. V lost 6 bases to trimming and J lost 7 bases, with 16 bases between them. In germline, CDR1 is MNHEY, CDR2 SMNVEV (reference sequence). DNA of the CDR3: TGTGCCAGCAGCCGCGACGGCTGGGCGAATTCACCCCTCCACTTT. It translates to CASSRDGWANSPLHF.

The CDR3 nucleotides read TGTGCCAGCAGCCCCTCGTCCGGGGCGGGAGCTTCGCAGTATTTT. Amino acid sequence: CASSPSSGAGASQYF. The chain uses TRBV7-3 and TRBJ2-3; 7 positions agree with TRBD2. The CDR3 totals 15 residues. J was trimmed by 10 bases and V by 5 bases; bases with no gene match: 15. Germline assignment: CDR1 SGHTA and CDR2 FQGTGA.

This clonotype showed up just a few times. The chain combines TRBV11-2 with TRBJ2-2; 13 nucleotides agree with TRBD2. Germline V lookup: CDR1 SGHAT, CDR2 FQNNGV. V lost 6 bases to trimming and J lost 4 bases; unmatched junction nucleotides: 8. The CDR3 totals 17 residues. As DNA, the CDR3 is TGTGCCAGCAGAAGACTAGCGGGAGGTGATAGCACCGGGGAGCTGTTTTTT. Translated, it gives CASRRLAGGDSTGELFF.

This clonotype was counted between two and nine times. The chain couples TRBV2 to TRBJ2-3; perhaps TRBD1 as D (6 bases). V was shortened by 1 base and J by 6 bases, with 11 bases between the two germline ends. The CDR3 length is 14 residues. Germline V gene lookup returns CDR1 SNHLY and CDR2 FYNNEI. CDR3 residues: CASSEDGQGDTQYF. The CDR3 DNA is TGTGCCAGCAGTGAAGATGGGCAGGGGGATACGCAGTATTTT.

The rearrangement joins TRBV6-2 or TRBV6-3 to TRBJ2-2, with 7 bases fitting TRBD1. CDR1 MNHEY and CDR2 SVGEGT come from the germline V gene. Losses at the gene ends were 8 bases for V and 0 bases for J; bases not matched to a gene: 6. The CDR3 length is 15 residues. The CDR3 region is CASFVGTANTGELFF. The CDR3 nucleotides are TGTGCCAGCTTCGTAGGGACAGCGAACACCGGGGAGCTGTTTTTT.

The chain uses TRBV2 and TRBJ1-5; a possible D gene is TRBD1 (6 bases). The germline V and J ends were trimmed by 7 bases and 11 bases, with 15 bases remaining between them. Looked up from germline, CDR1 is SNHLY and CDR2 is FYNNEI. The CDR3 totals 12 residues. Here the CDR3 reads CASTEGGSAQHF. The DNA of the CDR3 is TGTGCCAGCACCGAAGGGGGATCAGCCCAGCATTTT.

The gene calls are TRBV20-1 and TRBJ2-3; TRBD1 is a possible D gene (9 bases). Germline CDR1 reads DFQATT; CDR2 reads SNEGSKA (reference sequence). V was pared by 6 bases and J by 4 bases, with 20 bases between. The CDR3 covers 15 residues. The CDR3 loop is CSARRGGQGADTQYF. CDR3 DNA sequence: TGCAGTGCCCGCCGGGGGGGACAGGGTGCAGATACGCAGTATTTT.

CDR3 protein: CATQDSPTDTQYF. As DNA, the CDR3 is TGTGCCACCCAGGACAGTCCCACAGATACGCAGTATTTT. The V call is TRBV6-1, the J call TRBJ2-3; weak D call: TRBD1 (6 bases). The V gene lost 10 bases and the J gene lost 2 bases, with 13 bases spanning the gap. The germline V gene has CDR1 MNHNS and CDR2 SASEGT. The CDR3 extends over 13 amino acids.

V gene TRBV20-1 combines with J gene TRBJ1-3; TRBD1 agrees at 8 bases. The V gene end was trimmed by 1 base and the J gene end by 3 bases; junction bases not matched to a gene: 5. The CDR3 is made up of 15 amino acids. Per germline, CDR1 DFQATT and CDR2 SNEGSKA (reference sequence). The CDR3 DNA reads as TGCAGTGCTAGAGGACAGGGGTGGCTTGGAAACACCATATATTTT. Its translation is CSARGQGWLGNTIYF.

The chain is built from TRBV7-2 and TRBJ2-1, with 14 bases aligning to TRBD2. In germline, CDR1 is SGHTA, CDR2 FQGNSA. Trimming at V came to 1 base and at J to 2 bases, leaving 7 bases not matched to a gene. The CDR3 totals 19 residues. CDR3 sequence: CASSLGRTSGRSPYNEQFF. In nucleotides, the CDR3 is TGTGCCAGCAGCTTAGGGCGGACTAGCGGGAGGTCACCCTACAATGAGCAGTTCTTC.

This clonotype was found a few times. The genes are TRBV27 and TRBJ1-2, with 7 bases fitting TRBD1. The germline gives CDR1 MNHEY, CDR2 SMNVEV (reference sequence). The V and J ends lost 2 bases and 3 bases, in that order; junction bases with no gene match: 0. This CDR3 is 13 amino acids long. CDR3: CASSLGTDYGYTF. As DNA, the CDR3 is TGTGCCAGCAGTTTAGGGACAGACTATGGCTACACCTTC.

This clonotype has a handful of counts. The rearrangement uses TRBV20-1 and TRBJ1-3; 9 nucleotides align to TRBD1. V lost 3 bases, J lost 6 bases, and 9 bases stayed unmatched. The CDR3 has 15 residues. Germline CDR1 DFQATT, CDR2 SNEGSKA (reference sequence). CDR3 amino acids: CSASRTGGASNTIYF. The CDR3 nucleotides read TGCAGTGCTAGTCGCACAGGGGGCGCTTCAAACACCATATATTTT.

This chain joins TRBV10-3 and TRBJ2-7; 10 bases map to TRBD1. There are 14 residues in the CDR3. Germline V gives CDR1 ENHRY, CDR2 SYGVKD. The V segment lost 1 base and the J segment 9 bases; nucleotides outside the gene matches: 6. DNA for the CDR3: TGTGCCATCAGTGAGTGGGACAGGGGAAGAGGGCAGTACTTC. Translation gives CAISEWDRGRGQYF.